One and the same sample provided the 30 T cell receptor beta chains below, sequenced in a study of T cells in Graves' hyperthyroidism and ophthalmopathy (dated by TCRdb to between 2017 and 2020). The method was multiplex PCR. The instrument given in TCRdb is Illumina HiSeq 2000. TCR beta CDR3 regions were amplified from RNA transcripts. The TCR CDR3 was subjected to a first round of RT-PCR using the HTBI primer set and the Qiagen OneStep RT-PCR kit. TCRdb reprocessing: public reads trimmed at Q25 with fastp, clones called with MiXCR, in-frame beta chains kept. A single entry per CDR3 protein holds the most common genes and DNA from its merged rows. This sample is represented by 500,000 to 750,000 distinct CDR3 sequences; just over 45% of them were singletons. The ten largest clones capture about 7.8% of the sample. The sequenced material came from peripheral blood or thyroid tissue (not recorded which). Receptors originate from a woman between 18 and 29 years old with Graves' hyperthyroidism.

This clonotype has ten or more counts. V and J are TRBV10-3 and TRBJ1-1; D remains ambiguous. The CDR3 is 13 amino acids. Germline CDR1 is ENHRY and CDR2 is SYGVKD. Between the trimmed V and J ends, which lost 8 bases and 1 base, there was a span of 11 bases. In nucleotides, the CDR3 is TGTGCCATCGATGAGAATGGGAACACTGAAGCTTTCTTT. It is translated as CAIDENGNTEAFF.

The chain employs TRBV10-3 and TRBJ2-7, with D perhaps TRBD1 (5 bases). This CDR3 spans 15 amino acids. Germline CDR1 ENHRY, CDR2 SYGVKD. Trimming pared 3 bases from V and 4 bases from J, leaving 16 bases between. The CDR3 DNA sequence: TGTGCCATCAGTGACAGGGTCGGTCTCCCTTACGAGCAGTACTTC. This gives the protein CAISDRVGLPYEQYF.

The chain couples TRBV6-1 to TRBJ2-1; D remains unclear. Trimming removed 9 bases from V and 8 bases from J, with 14 bases in between. The CDR3 spans 12 residues. The V gene's germline CDR1 is MNHNS and CDR2 SASEGT. The DNA for the CDR3 is TGTGCCAGTAGCAGGAGTTTCTATGAGCAGTTCTTC. Translation: CASSRSFYEQFF.

This clonotype has a count of ten or more. CDR3 coding DNA: TGTGCCAGCAGCCGAGGGATTGAAGCTTTCTTT. As protein: CASSRGIEAFF. The chain couples TRBV7-9 to TRBJ1-1; the D is unclear. V lost 5 bases, J lost 7 bases, and 8 bases lay in between. Per germline, CDR1 SEHNR and CDR2 FQNEAQ (reference sequence). The CDR3 loop spans 11 amino acids.

This clonotype was detected ten times or more. The rearrangement links TRBV7-2 to TRBJ2-7; D uncertain. The CDR3 spans 14 residues. V lost 0 bases and J lost 4, with 10 bases in between. Germline values: CDR1 SGHTA, CDR2 FQGNSA. This CDR3 reads CASSLASLEYEQYF. The CDR3 DNA sequence: TGTGCCAGCAGCTTAGCGAGTTTAGAATACGAGCAGTACTTC.

Of note for this clonotype: Germline and junction disagree at one end, which may indicate a read error. The rearrangement uses TRBV10-1 and TRBJ2-2, with TRBD2 identical over 12 bases. CDR1 is WNHNN, CDR2 SYGVQD, per germline (reference sequence). The CDR3 is 16 amino acids. The CDR3 bases are TGTGCCAGCAGCCTGACTAGCGGGAGAACCACCGGGGAGCTGTTTTTT. Its translation is CASSLTSGRTTGELFF.

The chain links TRBV7-3 to TRBJ2-6; 7 nucleotides line up with TRBD2. V was clipped by 5 bases and J by 4 bases; unmatched bases: 5. Per germline, CDR1 SGHTA and CDR2 FQGTGA. The CDR3 runs to 15 residues. The CDR3 spells CASSPGRSGANVLTF. The CDR3 nucleotides read TGTGCCAGCAGCCCCGGGAGGTCGGGGGCCAACGTCCTGACTTTC.

This clonotype was seen a few times. This rearrangement joins TRBV4-3 to TRBJ2-2; 11 bases map to TRBD2. The CDR3 totals 16 residues. V gave up 6 bases and J gave up 6 bases; unmatched junction bases: 9. Per the germline V gene, CDR1 is LGHNA and CDR2 is YSLEER. CDR3 protein: CASSSRTSGFSGELFF. In DNA, the CDR3 is TGCGCCAGCAGTTCCAGGACTAGCGGGTTCTCCGGGGAGCTGTTTTTT.

This clonotype has only a few counts. J is TRBJ2-3 and V is TRBV12-3 or TRBV12-4; D unresolved. Trimming took off 5 bases at V and 4 bases at J, with 16 bases between the two ends. The CDR3 runs to 15 residues. The CDR3 DNA sequence: TGTGCCAGCAGTCCCGAAGGCTTAGGCCCAGATACGCAGTATTTT. Translation: CASSPEGLGPDTQYF.

This clonotype was seen more than once but under ten times. The V gene is TRBV19, the J gene TRBJ2-7; D is undetermined. The V gene's germline CDR1 is LNHDA and CDR2 SQIVND (reference sequence). This CDR3 region has 16 residues. Trimming stripped 9 bases from V and 0 bases from J, with 21 bases between. In DNA form, the CDR3 reads TGTGCCAGCAGTTCCGACCCGACTTTGAGCTCCTACGAGCAGTACTTC. Protein: CASSSDPTLSSYEQYF.

The chain has TRBV5-1 and TRBJ1-2; D call uncertain. CDR1 and CDR2 from the germline V gene are SGHRS and YFSETQ. V was cut by 3 bases and J by 8 bases, with 17 bases left in between. The CDR3 runs 14 residues. Here the CDR3 DNA reads TGCGCCAGCAGCTGGAGCGGGATTCTAATAGGCTACACCTTC. This translates into CASSWSGILIGYTF.

The J gene is TRBJ2-5, the V gene TRBV6-5; D tentatively reads TRBD1 or TRBD2 (5 bases each). This CDR3 spans 12 amino acids. V lost 10 bases and J 5 bases, leaving 14 bases between the germline ends. The germline CDR1 and CDR2 sequences are MNHEY and SVGAGI. Written as DNA, the CDR3 is TGTGCCACACACCCGGGGCATGAGACCCAGTACTTC. This translates into CATHPGHETQYF.

The chain uses TRBV20-1 and TRBJ2-5; TRBD2 might be the D (6 bases). There are 16 residues in the CDR3. V was cut by 6 bases and J by 4 bases, with 24 bases left in between. The V gene's germline CDR1 is DFQATT and CDR2 SNEGSKA (reference sequence). CDR3: CSAAEGGPGSGETQYF. For the CDR3, the DNA is TGCAGTGCGGCGGAGGGCGGGCCGGGGAGTGGAGAGACCCAGTACTTC.

V and J are TRBV25-1 and TRBJ1-2, with D uncertain. The germline V gene encodes CDR1 MGHDK and CDR2 SYGVNS. This CDR3 has 16 amino acids. V dropped 2 bases and J dropped 1 base, with 14 bases sitting between them. CDR3 amino acids: CASSEVGSTINYGYTF. The CDR3 nucleotides read TGTGCCAGCAGTGAAGTGGGGTCGACGATTAACTATGGCTACACCTTC.

This clonotype was recorded many times. The chain uses TRBV6-5 and TRBJ1-2, with 8 nucleotides matching TRBD1. Per the germline V gene, CDR1 is MNHEY and CDR2 is SVGAGI. This CDR3 is built from 16 residues. The J segment lost 5 bases and the V segment lost 4 bases, leaving 12 bases of the junction unmatched. The CDR3 DNA reads TGTGCCAGCAGTTTTACGCGGAGGACAGGGCATTATGGCTACACCTTC. It specifies CASSFTRRTGHYGYTF.

The CDR3 reads CSAHSGRAVDEQFF. In nucleotides, the CDR3 is TGCAGTGCCCATAGCGGGAGGGCCGTCGATGAGCAGTTCTTC. V usage is TRBV20-1 and J usage is TRBJ2-1, with 11 bases identical to TRBD2. V dropped 6 bases and J dropped 8; count of bases not matched to a gene: 9. Per germline, CDR1 DFQATT and CDR2 SNEGSKA (reference sequence). This CDR3 is 14 amino acids long.

The chain employs TRBV6-1 and TRBJ2-6; TRBD1 agrees at 9 bases. From germline, CDR1 is MNHNS and CDR2 SASEGT. The V and J ends lost 0 bases and 12 bases, in that order; junction bases with no gene match: 9. CDR3 length: 16 residues. This chain's CDR3 is CASSEAEDRGPLVLTF. CDR3 nucleotide sequence: TGTGCCAGCAGTGAAGCTGAGGACAGGGGCCCCCTCGTCCTGACTTTC.

This clonotype showed up many times. Mismatch with germline at one junction end may stem from a read error. J is TRBJ2-5 and V is TRBV7-2; TRBD2 might be the D (5 bases). Germline CDR1 is SGHTA and CDR2 is FQGNSA. This CDR3 spans 11 amino acids. DNA of the CDR3: TGTGCCAGCAGCTTTGGGGAGACCCAGCACTTC. This translates into CASSFGETQHF.

This chain connects TRBV9 to TRBJ1-3; 7 bases map to TRBD1. Germline V CDR1 and CDR2: SGDLS, YYNGEE. After removal of 0 bases from V and 2 bases from J, the junction contained 5 bases not matched to a gene. The CDR3 covers 16 residues. CDR3 sequence: CASSVVQGRAGNTIYF. CDR3 DNA sequence: TGTGCCAGCAGCGTAGTACAGGGGAGGGCTGGAAACACCATATATTTT. Together with reference TRBV9 and TRBJ1-3, the CDR3 gives the full variable domain: DSGVTQTPKHLITATGQRVTLRCSPRSGDLSVYWYQQSLDQGLQFLIQYYNGEERAKGNILERFSAQQFPDLHSELNLSSLELGDSALYFCASSVVQGRAGNTIYFGEGSWLTVV.

This clonotype appeared many times. The V and J genes are TRBV29-1 and TRBJ1-2; possibly TRBD1 for D (6 bases). The germline V and J ends were trimmed by 0 bases and 5 bases, with 22 bases remaining between them. The CDR3 sequence is 17 residues long. Per the germline V gene, CDR1 is SQVTM and CDR2 is ANQGSEA. CDR3 in amino acids: CSVEDTIPRGLGYGYTF. The CDR3 bases are TGCAGCGTTGAAGATACCATCCCGCGGGGGCTCGGGTATGGCTACACCTTC.

This clonotype was seen just once. The gene calls are TRBV2 and TRBJ2-7, with TRBD2 identical over 14 bases. The V segment lost 4 bases and the J segment 7 bases; nucleotides outside the gene matches: 6. The CDR3 extends over 15 amino acids. Germline CDR1 is SNHLY and CDR2 is FYNNEI. CDR3 DNA sequence: TGTGCCAGCAGTGTGACTAGCGGGAGGGCGAATGAGCAGTACTTC. As protein: CASSVTSGRANEQYF. Variable domain in full (rest from reference TRBV2 and TRBJ2-7): EPEVTQTPSHQVTQMGQEVILRCVPISNHLYFYWYRQILGQKVEFLVSFYNNEISEKSEIFDDQFSVERPDGSNFTLKIRSTKLEDSAMYFCASSVTSGRANEQYFGPGTRLTVT.

This clonotype was counted at least ten times. The rearrangement links TRBV7-8 to TRBJ2-7; 8 bases agree with TRBD2. The DNA end is more similar to TRBJ2-1, so the J call may be wrong. Germline V CDR1 and CDR2: SGHVS, FQNEAQ. The length of the CDR3 is 13 residues. CDR3: CASSPETSGEQFF. The CDR3 nucleotides are TGTGCCAGCAGCCCCGAAACTAGCGGAGAGCAGTTCTTC.

This clonotype has a count of ten or more. Here the CDR3 DNA reads TGTGCCAGCCTAGGGACGGCCAAGTCCACCGGGGAGCTGTTTTTT. Its protein product is CASLGTAKSTGELFF. This chain connects TRBV7-9 to TRBJ2-2, with D perhaps TRBD1 or TRBD2 (5 bases each). The CDR3 runs 15 residues. V lost 8 bases and J lost 4, with 17 bases in between. CDR1 and CDR2 (germline): SEHNR, FQNEAQ (reference sequence). The complete variable domain, with remaining parts taken from reference TRBV7-9 and TRBJ2-2, reads DTGVSQNPRHKITKRGQNVTFRCDPISEHNRLYWYRQTLGQGPEFLTYFQNEAQLEKSRLLSDRFSAERPKGSFSTLEIQRTEQGDSAMYLCASLGTAKSTGELFFGEGSRLTVL.

This clonotype was detected only a few times. The V call is TRBV27, the J call TRBJ2-7; 7 nucleotides align to TRBD2. CDR3 length equals 11 residues. Germline CDR1 reads MNHEY; CDR2 reads SMNVEV (reference sequence). The V gene end was trimmed by 10 bases and the J gene end by 6 bases; junction bases not matched to a gene: 6. CDR3 bases: TGTGCCACTCTCGGGGGGTCCGAGCAGTACTTC. Encoded protein: CATLGGSEQYF.

The chain is built from TRBV29-1 and TRBJ1-1; a possible D gene is TRBD1 (6 bases). The ends were cut back, 1 base at V and 4 bases at J, with 16 bases in the middle. The germline gives CDR1 SQVTM, CDR2 ANQGSEA. This CDR3 contains 15 residues. This chain's CDR3 is CSVEGPGGLGTEAFF. The CDR3 DNA sequence: TGCAGCGTTGAAGGCCCCGGGGGGCTTGGCACTGAAGCTTTCTTT.

The rearrangement joins TRBV7-2 to TRBJ2-5, with D possibly matching TRBD2 (5 bases). Trimming cost V 6 bases and J 3 bases, with 14 bases left between them. The CDR3 covers 14 residues. From germline, CDR1 is SGHTA and CDR2 FQGNSA. CDR3: CASSYGGPKETQYF. CDR3 nucleotide sequence: TGTGCCAGCAGTTACGGCGGGCCAAAAGAGACCCAGTACTTC.

In regard to this clonotype: One end of the junction varies from germline; a read error may be responsible. The V gene is TRBV2, the J gene TRBJ1-1, with a tentative D call TRBD1 (5 bases). The CDR3 has 14 residues. Looked up from germline, CDR1 is SNHLY and CDR2 is FYNNEI. The CDR3, as DNA: TGTGCCAGCAGCGGGGCAGCCGTCGACACTGAAGCATTCTTT. Its protein is CASSGAAVDTEAFF.

There are many counts of this clonotype. The J gene is TRBJ2-7, the V gene TRBV12-3 or TRBV12-4; 9 bases fit TRBD1. The CDR3 runs 14 residues. V lost 6 bases and J lost 7; bases outside the gene matches: 10. Here the CDR3 reads CASRSGTGRDEQYF. DNA of the CDR3: TGTGCCAGCAGGTCCGGGACAGGGCGAGATGAGCAGTACTTC.

There are many counts of this clonotype. The J gene is TRBJ1-1, the V gene TRBV13; maybe TRBD1 (5 bases). CDR3 size: 14 residues. The germline gives CDR1 PRHDT, CDR2 FYEKMQ (reference sequence). V lost 3 bases and J 5 bases, leaving 13 bases between the germline ends. The CDR3 here is CASSFGAMGTEAFF. CDR3 nucleotide sequence: TGTGCCAGCAGCTTCGGGGCAATGGGAACTGAAGCTTTCTTT. Drawing the rest from reference TRBV13 and TRBJ1-1, the complete variable domain is AAGVIQSPRHLIKEKRETATLKCYPIPRHDTVYWYQQGPGQDPQFLISFYEKMQSDKGSIPDRFSAQQFSDYHSELNMSSLELGDSALYFCASSFGAMGTEAFFGQGTRLTVV.

The J gene is TRBJ2-3, the V gene TRBV7-3, with D possibly being TRBD1 (6 bases). V was pared by 5 bases and J by 1 base, with 16 bases between. Germline CDR1 is SGHTA and CDR2 is FQGTGA. This CDR3 is built from 16 residues. CDR3 sequence: CASSPLGGRRTDTQYF. In DNA, the CDR3 is TGTGCCAGCAGCCCACTAGGGGGTCGACGCACAGATACGCAGTATTTT. The full variable domain, in which reference TRBV7-3 and TRBJ2-3 provide the parts outside the CDR3, is GAGVSQTPSNKVTEKGKYVELRCDPISGHTALYWYRQSLGQGPEFLIYFQGTGAADDSGLPNDRFFAVRPEGSVSTLKIQRTERGDSAVYLCASSPLGGRRTDTQYFGPGTRLTVL.